Listed here are 6 T cell receptor beta chains from one sample, sequenced in a study of cytomegalovirus exposure and HLA in healthy donors. Vbeta (60) and Jbeta (13) primers were used in the PCR. Method: immunoSEQ multiplex PCR; TCRdb's copy keeps in-frame clones and lacks some. This sample carries about 150,000 clones, under 70% of them seen once, and the ten largest clones take 3%. Sequenced material: PBMCs. The receptors stem from a woman aged 25 to 39 in good health and CMV-seropositive.

The CDR3 nucleotides read TGTGCCACCAGGGACTACAACTACGAGCAGTACTTC. Translated, it gives CATRDYNYEQYF. The chain is built from TRBV2 and TRBJ2-7, with 7 bases fitting TRBD2. Trimming removed 10 bases from V and 3 bases from J; junction bases left unmatched: 6. This CDR3 is 12 amino acids long. Germline values: CDR1 SNHLY, CDR2 FYNNEI.

The chain combines TRBV6-1 with TRBJ1-5; 7 bases line up with TRBD1. The CDR3 consists of 16 residues. The V segment lost 2 bases and the J segment 7 bases; nucleotides outside the gene matches: 11. CDR1 is MNHNS, CDR2 SASEGT, per germline. This chain's CDR3 is CASSEPLTGFDQPQHF. CDR3 nucleotides: TGTGCCAGCAGTGAACCCCTGACAGGGTTCGACCAGCCCCAGCATTTT.

The V and J genes are TRBV11-3 and TRBJ2-7; tentative D call: TRBD2 (6 bases). Trimming stripped 1 base from V and 6 bases from J, with 10 bases between. This CDR3 is 13 amino acids long. Germline CDR1 SGHNT, CDR2 YENEEA. This CDR3 is CASSLGGASEQYF. For the CDR3, the DNA is TGTGCCAGCAGCTTAGGCGGGGCAAGCGAGCAGTACTTC.

This clone was counted between two and nine times. The rearrangement joins TRBV4-2 to TRBJ2-5; TRBD1 matches 9 bases. The V gene's germline CDR1 is LGHNA and CDR2 YNFKEQ. This CDR3 contains 15 residues. V was clipped by 1 base and J by 5 bases; unmatched bases: 5. Here the CDR3 reads CASSQVNRGRETQYF. CDR3 sequence (DNA): TGTGCCAGCAGCCAAGTTAACAGGGGGCGGGAGACCCAGTACTTC.

This clone was found a few times. V gene TRBV19 combines with J gene TRBJ1-1; D is undetermined. This CDR3 is built from 13 residues. The ends were cut back, 6 bases at V and 2 bases at J, with 10 bases in the middle. Germline V gene lookup returns CDR1 LNHDA and CDR2 SQIVND (reference sequence). The CDR3 nucleotides read TGTGCCAGTAGGACGGGTTCCAACACTGAAGCTTTCTTT. It is translated as CASRTGSNTEAFF.

In this sample, this clone turned up a few times. The rearrangement joins TRBV5-4 to TRBJ2-2, with 8 bases fitting TRBD1. Germline V lookup: CDR1 SGHNT, CDR2 YYREEE (reference sequence). This CDR3 has 16 amino acids. V trimming: 4 bases; J trimming: 1 base; junction bases outside the gene matches: 6. The CDR3 reads CASSRPGTGNTGELFF. Written as DNA, the CDR3 is TGTGCCAGCAGCCGGCCCGGGACAGGGAACACCGGGGAGCTGTTTTTT.